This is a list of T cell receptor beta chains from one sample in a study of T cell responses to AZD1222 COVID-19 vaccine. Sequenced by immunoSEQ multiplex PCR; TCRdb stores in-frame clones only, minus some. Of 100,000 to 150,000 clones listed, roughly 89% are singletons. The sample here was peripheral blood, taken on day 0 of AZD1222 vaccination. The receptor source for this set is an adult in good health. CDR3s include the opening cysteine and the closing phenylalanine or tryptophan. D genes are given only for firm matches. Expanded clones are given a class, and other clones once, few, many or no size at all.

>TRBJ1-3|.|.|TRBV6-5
TGTGCCAGCAGTTACACAGGTCTCTCTGGAAACACCATATATTTT
CASSYTGLSGNTIYF
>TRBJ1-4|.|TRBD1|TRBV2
TGTGCCAGCACCTTACAGGGGGGTGAAAAACTGTTTTTT
CASTLQGGEKLFF
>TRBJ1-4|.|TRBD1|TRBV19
TGTGCCAGTATCGACCCCCGGGGACAGCAAAGGGAAAAACTGTTTTTT
CASIDPRGQQREKLFF
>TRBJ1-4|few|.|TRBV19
TGTGCCAGTAGTCGGTCCGGGGATGATAATGAAAAACTGTTTTTT
CASSRSGDDNEKLFF
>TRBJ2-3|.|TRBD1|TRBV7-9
TGTGCCAGCAGTCCTATCAGGGGGGACAGGGGTCGGTCAGATACGCAGTATTTT
CASSPIRGDRGRSDTQYF
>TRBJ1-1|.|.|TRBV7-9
TGTGCCAGCAGCATCGGGAACACTGAAGCTTTCTTT
CASSIGNTEAFF
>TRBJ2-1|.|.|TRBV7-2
TGTGCCAGCAGCTTAGTTCGGGACACCGCGTACAATGAGCAGTTCTTC
CASSLVRDTAYNEQFF
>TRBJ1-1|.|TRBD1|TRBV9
TGTGCCAGCAGCGCCCAACAGGGGAGGGGCACTGAAGCTTTCTTT
CASSAQQGRGTEAFF
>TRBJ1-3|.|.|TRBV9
TGTGCCAGCAGCCTAGGGGCCGATCCCATTTCTGGAAACACCATATATTTT
CASSLGADPISGNTIYF
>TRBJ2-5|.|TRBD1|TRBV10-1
TGCGCCAGCAGAAGACAGGGTGTTGGGTCCCAGTACTTC
CASRRQGVGSQYF
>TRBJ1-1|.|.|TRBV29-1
TGCAGCGTTGATGCCAGAGGGGATGGAGCTTTCTTT
CSVDARGDGAFF
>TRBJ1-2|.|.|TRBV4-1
TGCGCCAGCAGCCAAGAGTCGGGAATTGGCTACACCTTC
CASSQESGIGYTF
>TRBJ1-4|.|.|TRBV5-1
TGCGCCAGCAGCTTAGAACAGGTCCAAGATGAAAAACTGTTTTTT
CASSLEQVQDEKLFF
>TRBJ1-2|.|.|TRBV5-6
TGTGCCAGCAGTACGCGGGTCTATGGCTACACCTTC
CASSTRVYGYTF
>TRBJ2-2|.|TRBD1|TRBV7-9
TGTGCCAGCAGTTCAATGGGGGTCGGACAGGCTCGTCCGAGGGAGCTGTTTTTT
CASSSMGVGQARPRELFF
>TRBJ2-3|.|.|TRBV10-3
TGTGCCATCAGTGGCGGGCAAAGCACAGATACGCAGTATTTT
CAISGGQSTDTQYF
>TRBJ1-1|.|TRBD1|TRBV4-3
TGCGCCAGCAGCCAAGATCGAGGGACAGGGGCGGTGGCTTTCTTT
CASSQDRGTGAVAFF
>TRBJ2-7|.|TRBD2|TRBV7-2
TGTGCCAGCAGCCCTAGGTCTAGCGGGAGACGCGGGCACGAGCAGTACTTC
CASSPRSSGRRGHEQYF
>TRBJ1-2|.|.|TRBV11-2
TGTGCCAGCAGCTTAGGCCTGCAAGGGGGTGGCTACACCTTC
CASSLGLQGGGYTF
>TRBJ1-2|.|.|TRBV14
TGTGCCAGCAGCCAAGGAGGGGGTGGCTACACCTTC
CASSQGGGGYTF
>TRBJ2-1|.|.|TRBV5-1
TGCGCCAGCAGCTTGGGACGGGGGCCCAATGAGCAGTTCTTC
CASSLGRGPNEQFF
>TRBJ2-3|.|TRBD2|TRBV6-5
TGTGCCAGCAGTTACGAGCGGGGGGGCACAGATACGCAGTATTTT
CASSYERGGTDTQYF
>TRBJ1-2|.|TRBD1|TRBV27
TGTGCCAGCAGTACGCGGGACAGGGGGTACACCTTC
CASSTRDRGYTF
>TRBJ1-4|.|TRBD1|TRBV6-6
TGTGCCAGCAGGGGACAGACCAGAGGTCTGAATGAAAAACTGTTTTTT
CASRGQTRGLNEKLFF
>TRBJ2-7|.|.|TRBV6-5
TGTGCCAGCAGTTACGAGACAGATAACTACGAGCAGTACTTC
CASSYETDNYEQYF
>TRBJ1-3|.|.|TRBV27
TGTGCCAGCAGGTACGGAAACACCATATATTTT
CASRYGNTIYF
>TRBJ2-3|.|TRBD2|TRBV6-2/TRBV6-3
TGTGCCAGCAGTTTCGGACTAGCGGGAGCAGATACGCAGTATTTT
CASSFGLAGADTQYF
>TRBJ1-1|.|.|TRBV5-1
TGCGCCAGCAGCTTAACGGGGATCCCTGAAGCTTTCTTT
CASSLTGIPEAFF
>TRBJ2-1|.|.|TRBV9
TGTGCCAGCAGCGTAGAGATGGGGTTGAATGAGCAGTTCTTC
CASSVEMGLNEQFF
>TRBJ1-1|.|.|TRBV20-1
TGCAGTTGGGGACGGAGAACTGAAGCTTTCTTT
CSWGRRTEAFF
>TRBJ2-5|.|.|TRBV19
TGTGCCAGTAGGCCTAACGGGGGGCTAGTTGAGACCCAGTACTTC
CASRPNGGLVETQYF
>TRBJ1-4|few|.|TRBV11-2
TGTGCCAGCAGCTTAGTGGCGCCGTCGAGGGGTGCAACTAATGAAAAACTGTTTTTT
CASSLVAPSRGATNEKLFF
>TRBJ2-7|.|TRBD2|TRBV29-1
TGCAGCGTTGTTAGCGGGAGGGGTGAGCAGTACTTC
CSVVSGRGEQYF
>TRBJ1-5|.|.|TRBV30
TGTGCCTGGAGTCTCCGGGGGTTCAATCAGCCCCAGCATTTT
CAWSLRGFNQPQHF
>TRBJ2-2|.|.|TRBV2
TGTGCCAGCAGTGCTAGTAACACCGGGGAGCTGTTTTTT
CASSASNTGELFF